This record covers a single T cell receptor beta chain. This entry comes from a study of blood T cell repertoires in COVID-19. The length of the CDR3 is 18 residues. CDR1 and CDR2 from the germline V gene are LGHDT and YNNKEL (reference sequence). V shed 0 bases and J 0 bases; nucleotides not matched to a gene: 5. Sequencing used immunoSEQ multiplex PCR; TCRdb keeps in-frame clones, though not all of them. The table records 270,000 or so clones, approximately 86% of them present only once. Two negative PCRs, clearance, or symptom resolution had been documented for recovered Cohort 3 donors. The chain joins TRBV3-1 (or the pseudogene TRBV3-2) to TRBJ2-2; 9 bases are a match to TRBD2. Sequenced: PBMCs or T cells enriched from blood (not recorded which). The sequence came from a woman aged 18-30 years who had recovered from COVID-19. The CDR3 spells CASSQDLAGIPNTGELFF. Written as DNA, the CDR3 is TGTGCCAGCAGCCAAGACCTAGCGGGGATTCCGAACACCGGGGAGCTGTTTTTT.